Following are 21 T cell receptor beta chains from one sample sequenced in a study of blood T cell repertoires in COVID-19. TCRdb's table, derived via immunoSEQ multiplex PCR, lists solely in-frame clones and lacks some. The data hold 250,000 to 300,000 clones, with roughly 86% observed a single time. Specimen: peripheral blood. The receptors derive from a woman under 40 with COVID-19, enrolled during active disease.

The genes are TRBV6-5 and TRBJ1-1; D gene unclear. Trimming removed 6 bases at V and 1 base at J, with 9 bases between. CDR1 MNHEY and CDR2 SVGAGI come from the germline V gene. This CDR3 spans 13 amino acids. CDR3 nucleotides: TGTGCCAGCAGCAATCGCGGGAACACTGAAGCTTTCTTT. Translating gives CASSNRGNTEAFF.

This sequence joins TRBV6-2 or TRBV6-3 and TRBJ2-3, with D uncertain. The CDR3 is 16 amino acids. Trimming took 2 bases from V and 0 from J, leaving 12 bases between them. Per germline, CDR1 MNHEY and CDR2 SVGEGT. CDR3 in DNA: TGTGCCAGCAGTTACGGGCCAGACGGAAGCACAGATACGCAGTATTTT. Translating gives CASSYGPDGSTDTQYF.

The rearrangement links TRBV6-1 to TRBJ2-1; possibly TRBD1 for D (5 bases). The germline gives CDR1 MNHNS, CDR2 SASEGT. Between the trimmed V and J ends, which lost 1 base and 12 bases, there was a span of 16 bases. The CDR3 totals 14 residues. Written as DNA, the CDR3 is TGTGCCAGCAGTGAAGGGACACGAGCGCTGGGGCAGTTCTTC. As protein: CASSEGTRALGQFF.

This clone appeared a few times. This chain joins TRBV30 and TRBJ1-2; D remains ambiguous. Trimming shortened V by 5 bases and J by 10 bases, and 11 bases separated the two germline ends. Germline loops: CDR1 GTSNPN, CDR2 SVGIG (reference sequence). The CDR3 is 10 amino acids. The CDR3 loop reads CAWGSVDYTF. DNA for the CDR3: TGTGCCTGGGGCTCAGTTGACTACACCTTC.

V is TRBV5-4 and J is TRBJ2-7; 13 bases align to TRBD2. Germline CDR1 reads SGHNT; CDR2 reads YYREEE (reference sequence). Trimming cost V 3 bases and J 1 base; bases outside gene matches: 1. The CDR3 covers 15 residues. CDR3 protein: CASSSGLAGSYEQYF. The DNA for the CDR3 is TGTGCCAGCAGCTCGGGACTAGCGGGGTCCTACGAGCAGTACTTC. Full variable domain (outside the CDR3, taken from reference TRBV5-4 and TRBJ2-7): ETGVTQSPTHLIKTRGQQVTLRCSSQSGHNTVSWYQQALGQGPQFIFQYYREEENGRGNFPPRFSGLQFPNYSSELNVNALELDDSALYLCASSSGLAGSYEQYFGPGTRLTVT.

This clone came up once. The CDR3 bases are TGCGCCAGCAGCCAAGAACCCTGGGACAGGGATTATGGCTACACCTTC. This codes for CASSQEPWDRDYGYTF. The rearrangement uses TRBV4-1 and TRBJ1-2, with 9 bases that match TRBD1. This CDR3 has 16 amino acids. Germline loops: CDR1 MGHRA, CDR2 YSYEKL. V lost 0 bases to trimming and J lost 5 bases; unmatched junction nucleotides: 7.

The table lists this clone with a few counts. V usage is TRBV27 and J usage is TRBJ2-2; no definite D call. The CDR3 has 11 amino acids. V gave up 8 bases and J gave up 7 bases, with 8 bases separating them. CDR1 and CDR2 (germline): MNHEY, SMNVEV (reference sequence). The CDR3 DNA reads as TGTGCCAGCCAACTTGGCGGGGAGCTGTTTTTT. Its protein is CASQLGGELFF.

V and J are TRBV6-5 and TRBJ2-7; TRBD2 is a possible D gene (5 bases). The V end was cut by 6 bases, the J end by 0 bases, with 15 bases between. The CDR3 spans 15 residues. CDR1 and CDR2 (germline): MNHEY, SVGAGI. The CDR3 protein is CASSYPGSSSYEQYF. In DNA form, the CDR3 reads TGTGCCAGCAGCTATCCGGGGTCAAGCTCCTACGAGCAGTACTTC.

The rearrangement links TRBV5-1 to TRBJ1-5; the D gene is possibly TRBD1 (6 bases). Trimming pared 6 bases from V and 0 bases from J, leaving 10 bases between. This CDR3 comprises 14 residues. Germline V lookup: CDR1 SGHRS, CDR2 YFSETQ. The CDR3 sequence: CASTHRASNQPQHF. In DNA form, the CDR3 reads TGCGCCAGCACTCACAGGGCTAGCAATCAGCCCCAGCATTTT. Based on the CDR3 plus reference TRBV5-1 and TRBJ1-5, the full variable domain is KAGVTQTPRYLIKTRGQQVTLSCSPISGHRSVSWYQQTPGQGLQFLFEYFSETQRNKGNFPGRFSGRQFSNSRSEMNVSTLELGDSALYLCASTHRASNQPQHFGDGTRLSIL.

The V and J genes are TRBV5-4 and TRBJ2-2; 8 nucleotides align to TRBD2. V gave up 6 bases and J gave up 1 base; unmatched junction bases: 5. The germline CDR1 and CDR2 sequences are SGHNT and YYREEE (reference sequence). This CDR3 is built from 15 residues. The CDR3 DNA sequence: TGTGCCAGCACCACGGGACTAGAGAACACCGGGGAGCTGTTTTTT. Its translation: CASTTGLENTGELFF. Variable domain in full (rest from reference TRBV5-4 and TRBJ2-2): ETGVTQSPTHLIKTRGQQVTLRCSSQSGHNTVSWYQQALGQGPQFIFQYYREEENGRGNFPPRFSGLQFPNYSSELNVNALELDDSALYLCASTTGLENTGELFFGEGSRLTVL.

V and J are TRBV6-5 and TRBJ2-1, with D perhaps matching TRBD2 (6 bases). The CDR3 has 14 residues. Trimming stripped 6 bases from V and 6 bases from J, with 15 bases between. The germline gives CDR1 MNHEY, CDR2 SVGAGI. The CDR3 here is CASSPAGTLNEQFF. DNA for the CDR3: TGTGCCAGCAGCCCAGCCGGGACTCTCAATGAGCAGTTCTTC.

The chain employs TRBV19 and TRBJ2-7, with D unresolved. The V end lost 0 bases, the J end lost 10 bases, and 16 bases lay between the germline ends. The germline CDR1 and CDR2 sequences are LNHDA and SQIVND (reference sequence). The length of the CDR3 is 14 residues. The CDR3 sequence is CASSIDLAGRHQYF. The CDR3 coding sequence is TGTGCCAGTAGTATAGATCTGGCAGGCCGACATCAGTACTTC.

The rearrangement uses TRBV7-2 and TRBJ1-2; no clear D. The V gene lost 2 bases and the J gene lost 2 bases, with 6 bases spanning the gap. This CDR3 comprises 13 residues. CDR1 and CDR2 (germline): SGHTA, FQGNSA. CDR3 coding DNA: TGTGCCAGCAGCTTAAAACAGAACTATGGCTACACCTTC. This gives the protein CASSLKQNYGYTF. Variable domain in full (rest from reference TRBV7-2 and TRBJ1-2): GAGVSQSPSNKVTEKGKDVELRCDPISGHTALYWYRQSLGQGLEFLIYFQGNSAPDKSGLPSDRFSAERTGGSVSTLTIQRTQQEDSAVYLCASSLKQNYGYTFGSGTRLTVV.

This rearrangement joins TRBV27 to TRBJ1-6; D perhaps matches TRBD1 (5 bases). Trimming pared 3 bases from V and 6 bases from J, leaving 9 bases between. The CDR3 length is 14 residues. CDR1 and CDR2 (germline): MNHEY, SMNVEV (reference sequence). The CDR3 protein is CASSLPGRNSPLHF. CDR3 coding DNA: TGTGCCAGCAGTTTGCCAGGGCGTAATTCACCCCTCCACTTT.

V gene TRBV5-4 combines with J gene TRBJ1-2; 10 bases fit TRBD1. The CDR3 runs 14 residues. Germline trimming cut 3 bases from V and 4 bases from J; bases unmatched to any gene: 3. Germline CDR1 is SGHNT and CDR2 is YYREEE (reference sequence). The CDR3 nucleotides read TGTGCCAGCAGCTCAGGGACAGGGGTCTATGGCTACACCTTC. As protein: CASSSGTGVYGYTF.

This rearrangement joins TRBV7-9 to TRBJ1-1, with 9 bases that match TRBD1. CDR1 and CDR2 (germline): SEHNR, FQNEAQ (reference sequence). The CDR3 has 14 amino acids. J gave up 4 bases and V 4 bases, and 4 bases lay outside the gene matches. The CDR3 sequence: CASSYTGGRTEAFF. The CDR3 bases are TGTGCCAGCAGCTATACAGGGGGCCGCACTGAAGCTTTCTTT.

The chain links TRBV5-1 to TRBJ1-1; tentative D call: TRBD1 (6 bases). The CDR3 covers 14 residues. Deletions cut 0 bases from V and 5 bases from J, with 11 bases between. Looked up from germline, CDR1 is SGHRS and CDR2 is YFSETQ. DNA for the CDR3: TGCGCCAGCAGCTTGGACCTCAGGGGAACTGAAGCTTTCTTT. This encodes CASSLDLRGTEAFF.

The CDR3 loop is CASSLGTPGQPQHF. The CDR3 DNA reads as TGTGCCAGCAGCTTAGGCACCCCAGGGCAGCCCCAGCATTTT. The chain employs TRBV5-5 and TRBJ1-5, with D perhaps matching TRBD1 (5 bases). V was shortened by 2 bases and J by 7 bases, with 13 bases between the two germline ends. Germline V lookup: CDR1 SGHKS, CDR2 YYEKEE (reference sequence). This CDR3 spans 14 amino acids.

The chain is built from TRBV7-9 and TRBJ1-4, with TRBD1 matching 7 bases. The CDR3 totals 14 residues. Germline loops: CDR1 SEHNR, CDR2 FQNEAQ (reference sequence). The V and J ends lost 7 bases and 7 bases, in that order; junction bases with no gene match: 9. In nucleotides, the CDR3 is TGTGCCAGCACCCGGACAGGCGAGCTTGAAAAACTGTTTTTT. Its translation is CASTRTGELEKLFF.

The chain recombines TRBV15 with TRBJ2-1; 7 positions match TRBD2. From germline, CDR1 is LNHNV and CDR2 YYDKDF (reference sequence). The CDR3 length is 15 residues. The ends lost 3 bases at V and 4 bases at J; junction bases unmatched: 6. This CDR3 is CATSRDREAYNEQFF. The CDR3 DNA sequence: TGTGCCACCAGCAGGGATCGGGAGGCTTACAATGAGCAGTTCTTC. Full variable domain (rest looked up from reference TRBV15 and TRBJ2-1): DAMVIQNPRYQVTQFGKPVTLSCSQTLNHNVMYWYQQKSSQAPKLLFHYYDKDFNNEADTPDNFQSRRPNTSFCFLDIRSPGLGDTAMYLCATSRDREAYNEQFFGPGTRLTVL.

The CDR3 here is CATGSRAVNTGELFF. CDR3 coding DNA: TGTGCCACCGGAAGCAGGGCGGTGAACACCGGGGAGCTGTTTTTT. The chain is built from TRBV24-1 and TRBJ2-2, with a tentative D call TRBD1 (5 bases). CDR1 is KGHDR, CDR2 SFDVKD, per germline. The CDR3 runs 15 residues. Trimming took off 9 bases at V and 1 base at J, with 14 bases between the two ends.